This T cell receptor (beta chain) is from a study of cytomegalovirus exposure and HLA in healthy donors. Germline V gives CDR1 MNHEY, CDR2 SMNVEV (reference sequence). This CDR3 spans 13 amino acids. After removal of 5 bases from V and 7 bases from J, the junction contained 6 bases not matched to a gene. Study results and caveats: Most TCR sequences showed up rarely, but some public TCRs showed up in many donors.

Clones were sequenced by immunoSEQ multiplex PCR, and TCRdb holds only the in-frame ones, with some missing. Among 130,000 to 150,000 clones, about 90% were seen once, and the ten largest hold about 7.9%. Comments on this clone: Its target is unknown.

The TCR originated in a woman between 18 and 29 years old in good health and CMV-seropositive. Sequencing was carried out using PBMCs. The chain combines TRBV27 with TRBJ2-3; TRBD1 agrees at 7 bases. This CDR3 is CASSVQGLHTQYF. CDR3 coding DNA: TGTGCCAGCAGTGTACAGGGGCTCCATACGCAGTATTTT.